The next 13 T cell receptor beta chains were all read from a single sample in a study of blood T cell repertoires in COVID-19. Sequenced by immunoSEQ multiplex PCR; TCRdb stores in-frame clones only, minus some. The repertoire holds approximately 46,000 clones, with almost 90% as singletons. Sequencing used peripheral blood. These receptor sequences come from a man in his forties or fifties with active COVID-19.

V usage is TRBV9 and J usage is TRBJ2-3; TRBD2 is a possible D gene (5 bases). Germline V lookup: CDR1 SGDLS, CDR2 YYNGEE. V lost 3 bases, J lost 0 bases, and 11 bases lay in between. The CDR3 is 15 residues long. The CDR3: CASSAEDWSTDTQYF. For the CDR3, the DNA is TGTGCCAGCAGCGCGGAGGACTGGAGCACAGATACGCAGTATTTT. Drawing the rest from reference TRBV9 and TRBJ2-3, the complete variable domain is DSGVTQTPKHLITATGQRVTLRCSPRSGDLSVYWYQQSLDQGLQFLIQYYNGEERAKGNILERFSAQQFPDLHSELNLSSLELGDSALYFCASSAEDWSTDTQYFGPGTRLTVL.

The chain employs TRBV6-5 and TRBJ2-1; 8 bases fit TRBD1. CDR1 is MNHEY and CDR2 is SVGAGI in the germline V gene. Losses at the gene ends were 6 bases for V and 2 bases for J; bases not matched to a gene: 3. The CDR3 extends over 14 amino acids. The CDR3 DNA is TGTGCCAGCAGGTCGACAGGGGCCTACAATGAGCAGTTCTTC. Translation gives CASRSTGAYNEQFF.

J is TRBJ2-5 and V is TRBV5-4, with a weak D call TRBD1 (6 bases). In germline, CDR1 is SGHNT, CDR2 YYREEE (reference sequence). This CDR3 comprises 13 residues. V shed 7 bases and J shed 2 bases, with 12 bases lying between them. Here the CDR3 reads CASGQRGQETQYF. The CDR3, as DNA: TGTGCCAGCGGCCAAAGGGGGCAAGAGACCCAGTACTTC.

This chain uses TRBV4-2 with TRBJ1-4, with TRBD1 matching over 8 bases. CDR3 size: 17 residues. The ends lost 4 bases at V and 0 bases at J; junction bases unmatched: 7. The germline gives CDR1 LGHNA, CDR2 YNFKEQ. The CDR3 coding sequence is TGTGCCAGCAGCCGAATAGACAGGGGTGCAACTAATGAAAAACTGTTTTTT. As protein: CASSRIDRGATNEKLFF.

This chain uses TRBV7-2 with TRBJ1-2, with D possibly TRBD1 on 5 matching bases. Germline V gene data show CDR1 as SGHTA and CDR2 as FQGNSA. Trimming stripped 2 bases from V and 7 bases from J, with 11 bases between. CDR3 length: 13 residues. CDR3 residues: CASSLKGAGGYTF. For the CDR3, the DNA is TGTGCCAGCAGCTTAAAAGGGGCAGGTGGCTACACCTTC.

The V gene is TRBV18, the J gene TRBJ1-1; weak D call: TRBD1 (6 bases). V gave up 3 bases and J gave up 6 bases, with 17 bases separating them. Germline V gene sequence: CDR1 KGHSH, CDR2 LQKENI. The CDR3 length is 15 residues. Here the CDR3 reads CASSPAAGAGAEAFF. DNA of the CDR3: TGTGCCAGCTCACCGGCGGCGGGGGCGGGCGCTGAAGCTTTCTTT.

This clone was seen a few times. The CDR3, as DNA: TGCGCCAGCAGCCGGACAATCCTGGGCCGGGTGAAGAGCTCCTACGAGCAGTACTTC. It is translated as CASSRTILGRVKSSYEQYF. This chain uses TRBV4-1 with TRBJ2-7; tentative D call: TRBD1 (5 bases). The CDR3 loop spans 19 amino acids. V was cut by 4 bases and J by 0 bases, with 25 bases left in between. Germline V gene sequence: CDR1 MGHRA, CDR2 YSYEKL.

This rearrangement joins TRBV19 to TRBJ2-1, with D unresolved. CDR1 LNHDA and CDR2 SQIVND come from the germline V gene (reference sequence). The CDR3 loop spans 13 amino acids. Trimming removed 6 bases from V and 4 bases from J, with 10 bases in between. The CDR3, as DNA: TGTGCCAGTAGCCGACTTAGGTACAATGAGCAGTTCTTC. Protein sequence: CASSRLRYNEQFF.

V is TRBV11-2 and J is TRBJ1-2; unclear D gene. Looked up from germline, CDR1 is SGHAT and CDR2 is FQNNGV. The CDR3 has 15 amino acids. V dropped 2 bases and J dropped 4 bases, with 14 bases sitting between them. This CDR3 reads CASSLLEGWIYGYTF. The CDR3, as DNA: TGTGCCAGCAGCTTATTAGAGGGCTGGATCTATGGCTACACCTTC.

CDR3 DNA: TGTGCCAGCAGCTTAGGCCTCGGGACACGGACGTACGAGCAGTACTTC. Translation: CASSLGLGTRTYEQYF. This chain connects TRBV13 to TRBJ2-7; maybe TRBD1 (6 bases). The V gene lost 0 bases and the J gene lost 4 bases, with 16 bases spanning the gap. Germline assignment: CDR1 PRHDT and CDR2 FYEKMQ (reference sequence). This CDR3 is 16 amino acids long.

CDR3 in amino acids: CASSSRSGEAFF. CDR3 sequence (DNA): TGTGCCAGCAGTTCCCGGTCTGGTGAAGCTTTCTTT. This chain connects TRBV6-6 to TRBJ1-1; D uncertain. V was clipped by 4 bases and J by 7 bases, with 10 bases between them. CDR3 length: 12 residues. CDR1 is MNHNY and CDR2 is SVGAGI in the germline V gene (reference sequence).

V gene TRBV30 combines with J gene TRBJ2-7; 7 positions agree with TRBD1. Unmatched junction bases numbered 10, after V lost 3 bases and J lost 11 bases. The CDR3 has 12 amino acids. Germline V gene lookup returns CDR1 GTSNPN and CDR2 SVGIG (reference sequence). The CDR3 DNA is TGTGCCTGGAGCCGGGACAGCCAAACGGAGTACTTC. The encoded protein is CAWSRDSQTEYF.

This sequence joins TRBV6-5 and TRBJ2-1; 12 nucleotides agree with TRBD2. The CDR3 length is 16 residues. V lost 0 bases and J lost 8; bases outside the gene matches: 5. Germline assignment: CDR1 MNHEY and CDR2 SVGAGI. The CDR3 spells CASSYSSASGGDEQFF. The DNA for the CDR3 is TGTGCCAGCAGTTACTCGAGTGCTAGCGGGGGGGATGAGCAGTTCTTC.